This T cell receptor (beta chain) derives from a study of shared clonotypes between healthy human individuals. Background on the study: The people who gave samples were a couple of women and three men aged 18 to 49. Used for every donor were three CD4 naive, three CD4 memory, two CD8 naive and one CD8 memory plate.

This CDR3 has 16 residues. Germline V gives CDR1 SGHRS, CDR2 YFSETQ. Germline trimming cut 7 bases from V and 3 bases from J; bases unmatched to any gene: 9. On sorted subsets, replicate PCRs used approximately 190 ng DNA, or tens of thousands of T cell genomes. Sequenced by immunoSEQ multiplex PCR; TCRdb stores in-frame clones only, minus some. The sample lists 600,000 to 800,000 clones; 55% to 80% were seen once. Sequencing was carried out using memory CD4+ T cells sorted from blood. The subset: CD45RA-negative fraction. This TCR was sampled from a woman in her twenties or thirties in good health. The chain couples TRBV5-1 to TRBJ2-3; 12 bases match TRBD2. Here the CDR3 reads CASGLTSGSATDTQYF. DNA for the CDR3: TGCGCCAGCGGACTGACTAGCGGGAGTGCAACAGATACGCAGTATTTT. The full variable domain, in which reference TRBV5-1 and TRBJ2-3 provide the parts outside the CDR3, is KAGVTQTPRYLIKTRGQQVTLSCSPISGHRSVSWYQQTPGQGLQFLFEYFSETQRNKGNFPGRFSGRQFSNSRSEMNVSTLELGDSALYLCASGLTSGSATDTQYFGPGTRLTVL.